The sequence of this TCR beta chain was determined in a study of T cell responses to AZD1222 COVID-19 vaccine. Profiled with immunoSEQ multiplex PCR; TCRdb holds only in-frame clones, not every one. The sample records 130,000 or so clones, around 86% being singletons. Germline V CDR1 and CDR2: SNHLY, FYNNEI. V was pared by 6 bases and J by 2 bases, with 13 bases between. The CDR3 is 14 residues long. A remark on this clone: Its matching antigen is unknown.

Study-wide results and caveats: Reportedly, nearly half the spike-specific TCRs target unmutated variant regions. CD4 TCRs linked to vaccination spanned spike, dominating at 160-218 and 743-854.

The genes are TRBV2 and TRBJ1-2; D gene unclear. Sequences were derived from peripheral blood, sampled on day 0 of AZD1222 vaccination. The sequence derives from an adult in good health. Here the CDR3 reads CASSIETENYGYTF. In DNA, the CDR3 is TGTGCCAGCAGCATAGAGACGGAGAACTATGGCTACACCTTC.